The rows below give T cell receptor beta chains drawn from one sample of a study of blood T cell repertoires in COVID-19. This table comes from immunoSEQ multiplex PCR, and its TCRdb copy is limited to in-frame clones, with some not included. This table has 150,000 to 200,000 clones, under 90% appearing once. Sequencing was performed on peripheral blood. The source of these receptors is a person aged 70 to 79 with COVID-19, enrolled during active disease. Each CDR3 is given with its conserved first and last residue. D genes are given only for firm matches. Clone size is given for some rows only: seen once, a few or many times, or a class if the clone is expanded.

clone_size j_call d_call v_call cdr3_aa cdr3_nt
- TRBJ1-3 - TRBV27 CASSFSGNGNTIYF TGTGCCAGCAGTTTCTCAGGGAATGGAAACACCATATATTTT
- TRBJ2-2 - TRBV7-8 CASSILTGPAGELFF TGTGCCAGCAGCATCCTGACAGGCCCCGCCGGGGAGCTGTTTTTT
- TRBJ1-2 - TRBV7-9 CATFLNYGYTF TGTGCCACCTTCCTTAACTATGGCTACACCTTC
- TRBJ2-2 - TRBV27 CASSFWGTLGELFF TGTGCCAGCAGTTTTTGGGGGACTCTCGGGGAGCTGTTTTTT
- TRBJ2-1 - TRBV28 CASSFAGYNEQFF TGTGCCAGCAGTTTTGCAGGCTACAATGAGCAGTTCTTC
- TRBJ2-7 - TRBV2 CASSYSPAYEQYF TGTGCCAGCTCTTACAGCCCAGCCTACGAGCAGTACTTC
- TRBJ2-3 - TRBV7-2 CASSPTGYTDTQYF TGTGCCAGCAGCCCTACAGGGTACACAGATACGCAGTATTTT
- TRBJ2-1 - TRBV7-7 CASSYQRQSEQFF TGTGCCAGCAGCTACCAGCGGCAGTCGGAGCAGTTCTTC
- TRBJ2-3 TRBD2 TRBV4-3 CASSQGPGGLANTQYF TGCGCCAGCAGCCAAGGGCCGGGAGGGTTGGCGAATACGCAGTATTTT
- TRBJ1-5 TRBD1 TRBV5-1 CASSPGQGSYSNQPQHF TGCGCCAGCAGTCCTGGACAGGGAAGTTATAGCAATCAGCCCCAGCATTTT
- TRBJ1-6 - TRBV4-3 CASSQDRTAYNSPLHF TGCGCCAGCAGCCAAGATCGGACAGCGTATAATTCACCCCTCCACTTT
once TRBJ1-1 TRBD1 TRBV19 CASSLQGQGKTEAFF TGTGCCAGTAGTCTGCAAGGACAGGGTAAAACTGAAGCTTTCTTT
once TRBJ2-7 TRBD2 TRBV13 CASSRTSGGTVNSYEQYF TGTGCCAGCAGCCGAACTAGCGGGGGGACTGTGAACTCCTACGAGCAGTACTTC
- TRBJ2-3 - TRBV1 CTSSYKRLAGEPTDTQYF TGCACCAGCAGCTACAAAAGACTAGCGGGAGAACCCACAGATACGCAGTATTTT
- TRBJ2-7 TRBD2 TRBV5-8 CASSPNFSGRREQYF TGTGCCAGCAGCCCGAACTTTAGCGGGAGGCGCGAGCAGTACTTC
- TRBJ1-4 - TRBV16 CASSQKPQRTNEKLFF TGTGCCAGCAGCCAGAAACCACAGAGAACTAATGAAAAACTGTTTTTT
- TRBJ1-2 TRBD1 TRBV5-1 CASSLGQGGDGYTF TGCGCCAGCAGCTTGGGACAGGGTGGCGATGGCTACACCTTC
- TRBJ1-3 TRBD1 TRBV10-3 CAISRQGLGGNTIYF TGTGCCATCAGCCGACAGGGGTTGGGAGGAAACACCATATATTTT
once TRBJ1-1 - TRBV20-1 CSASDVRRRTEAFF TGCAGTGCAAGTGATGTCCGAAGGAGGACTGAAGCTTTCTTT
- TRBJ2-7 TRBD2 TRBV2 CAPGERGWFYEQYF TGTGCCCCCGGGGAGCGGGGATGGTTCTACGAGCAGTACTTC
- TRBJ1-2 - TRBV4-1 CASSQERDYGYTF TGCGCCAGCAGCCAAGAGAGAGACTATGGCTACACCTTC
- TRBJ2-4 TRBD2 TRBV2 CASTGLAGSGAKNIQYF TGTGCCAGCACGGGACTAGCGGGTAGTGGGGCCAAAAACATTCAGTACTTC
- TRBJ2-7 - TRBV14 CASSQGTYYEQYF TGTGCCAGCAGCCAGGGGACATACTACGAGCAGTACTTC
- TRBJ2-5 - TRBV9 CASSVTGTNKETQYF TGTGCCAGCAGTGTAACCGGGACAAACAAAGAGACCCAGTACTTC
- TRBJ2-7 TRBD1 TRBV6-5 CASTSQGASSYEQYF TGTGCCAGCACCTCACAGGGGGCGAGCTCCTACGAGCAGTACTTC
once TRBJ2-6 - TRBV18 CASSLSRGSGANVLTF TGTGCCAGCTCACTTTCCCGGGGCTCTGGGGCCAACGTCCTGACTTTC
- TRBJ2-1 TRBD2 TRBV4-2 CASSLSGASYEQFF TGTGCCAGCAGCCTTAGCGGGGCTAGCTATGAGCAGTTCTTC
- TRBJ1-4 TRBD1 TRBV5-4 CASSFDRGSEKLFF TGTGCCAGCAGCTTCGACAGGGGAAGCGAAAAACTGTTTTTT
- TRBJ1-1 - TRBV2 CASNGRTDSVLGQAFF TGTGCCAGCAATGGAAGGACAGACTCCGTCCTCGGCCAAGCTTTCTTT
- TRBJ2-5 TRBD2 TRBV20-1 CSASGVPTIAGQETQYF TGCAGTGCTAGTGGTGTTCCTACGATAGCGGGACAAGAGACCCAGTACTTC
- TRBJ1-2 - TRBV19 CASSTSPDTYYGYTF TGTGCCAGTAGTACCTCACCCGACACCTACTATGGCTACACCTTC
- TRBJ1-4 TRBD1 TRBV7-2 CASSFGGTGGEKLFF TGTGCCAGCAGCTTTGGGGGGACAGGGGGTGAAAAACTGTTTTTT
- TRBJ1-2 TRBD1 TRBV19 CASSINRQGLYGYTF TGTGCCAGTAGTATAAATAGACAGGGTCTCTATGGCTACACCTTC
once TRBJ2-7 - TRBV7-8 CASSLTGKNEQYF TGTGCCAGCAGCTTAACGGGGAAGAACGAGCAGTACTTC
- TRBJ1-1 - TRBV28 CASSSDRIEAFF TGTGCCAGCAGTTCCGACAGGATTGAAGCTTTCTTT
- TRBJ1-2 - TRBV12-3/TRBV12-4 CASSFGIGGYTF TGTGCCAGCAGTTTCGGGATAGGGGGCTACACCTTC
- TRBJ2-1 TRBD2 TRBV5-4 CASSTGGSYNEQFF TGTGCCAGCAGCACGGGGGGCTCCTACAATGAGCAGTTCTTC
once TRBJ2-7 TRBD1 TRBV3-1/TRBV3-2 CASSQDRTGTYEQYF TGTGCCAGCAGCCAAGACCGGACAGGGACCTACGAGCAGTACTTC
- TRBJ2-7 TRBD1 TRBV27 CASRATGAEQYF TGTGCCAGCAGAGCTACAGGGGCCGAGCAGTACTTC
- TRBJ1-5 - TRBV19 CATKDRFSSQPQHF TGTGCCACCAAAGACAGGTTTTCAAGCCAGCCCCAGCATTTT
- TRBJ1-4 - TRBV7-2 CASSATGGSFEKLFF TGTGCCAGCAGCGCCACGGGGGGGTCTTTCGAAAAACTGTTTTTT
few TRBJ2-7 - TRBV7-9 CASQGSYEQYF TGTGCCAGCCAGGGCTCCTACGAGCAGTACTTC
- TRBJ2-7 - TRBV13 CASSLRGEQYF TGTGCCAGCAGCCTCCGCGGAGAGCAGTACTTC
once TRBJ1-6 - TRBV9 CASSVGQGRNSPLHF TGTGCCAGCAGCGTAGGTCAGGGGCGGAATTCACCCCTCCACTTT
- TRBJ1-2 TRBD1 TRBV27 CASSFGGQGSGYTF TGTGCCAGCAGCTTTGGGGGACAGGGCTCAGGCTACACCTTC
- TRBJ1-1 - TRBV6-4 CASKRTVENTEAFF TGTGCCAGCAAAAGGACAGTTGAAAACACTGAAGCTTTCTTT
- TRBJ2-2 - TRBV19 CASSIGAHPPGELFF TGTGCCAGTAGTATAGGGGCCCACCCCCCCGGGGAGCTGTTTTTT
few TRBJ2-1 - TRBV4-1 CASSGESSYNEQFF TGCGCCAGCAGCGGGGAGAGCTCCTACAATGAGCAGTTCTTC
- TRBJ2-1 - TRBV28 CASSAPGKGEQFF TGTGCCAGCAGTGCACCCGGGAAAGGTGAGCAGTTCTTC